The T cell receptor beta chain described here comes from a study of cytomegalovirus exposure and HLA in healthy donors. In the PCR, 60 Vbeta and 13 Jbeta primers were used. Profiled with immunoSEQ multiplex PCR; TCRdb holds only in-frame clones, not every one. The sample lists around 130,000 clones, roughly 83% occurring once. All the people who gave samples were healthy bone marrow donors. The clonotype was recovered from a man between 18 and 29 years old in good health and CMV-seronegative. The source material was PBMCs.

The DNA for the CDR3 is TGTGCCAGCAGAACAGGGTCGAAAACTGAAGCTTTCTTT. It specifies CASRTGSKTEAFF. This rearrangement joins TRBV28 to TRBJ1-1; possible D gene TRBD1, 6 bases. V was clipped by 6 bases and J by 5 bases, with 13 bases between them. This CDR3 is 13 amino acids long. Germline V gene sequence: CDR1 MDHEN, CDR2 SYDVKM.